A selection of T cell receptor beta chains follows, all from one sample in a study of molecular identifiers for immune sequencing clone quantification. TCRdb re-called the PCR reads with MiXCR, one entry per CDR3 protein. The data contain 40,000 to 50,000 distinct CDR3 sequences, roughly 19% of them singletons. Sequenced: naive CD8+ T cells from blood, with Jurkat cell RNA spiked in. The source is a human donor in good health. Some libraries in this study had Jurkat cell RNA spiked in. Each CDR3 is given with its conserved first and last residue. Rows may omit the clone size; those that give it use once, few, many or a size class.

abundance: many
v_gene: TRBV5-5
CDR3aa: CASSLVWPTYEQYF

abundance: many
v_gene: TRBV5-5
CDR3aa: CASRSGDNTDTQYF

abundance: many
v_gene: TRBV7-2
CDR3aa: CASSLTITVSVGFGGANVLTF

abundance: many
v_gene: TRBV7-7
CDR3aa: CASSFGTTDTGELFF

abundance: many
v_gene: TRBV6-5
CDR3aa: CASSVTGGRLETQYF

abundance: few
v_gene: TRBV28
CDR3aa: CASSLYRGAGEQYF

abundance: many
v_gene: TRBV7-2
CDR3aa: CASSLADRMYTDTQYF

abundance: once
v_gene: TRBV6-6
CDR3aa: CASRGLGNYF

abundance: many
v_gene: TRBV6-6
CDR3aa: CASRPDRTSTDTQYF

abundance: many
v_gene: TRBV23-1
CDR3aa: CARGVLCRQPQHF

abundance: many
v_gene: TRBV4-3
CDR3aa: CASSQHSPLTTNEKLFF

abundance: many
v_gene: TRBV5-5
CDR3aa: CASSLESRGVSYEQYF

abundance: many
v_gene: TRBV10-3
CDR3aa: CAISDSGESVQTYEQYF

abundance: few
v_gene: TRBV27
CDR3aa: CASSNPPEVAGSYEQYF

abundance: many
v_gene: TRBV27
CDR3aa: CASSDSRTSPVYEQYF

abundance: NA
v_gene: TRBV19
CDR3aa: CASGSSYTDTQYF

abundance: NA
v_gene: TRBV7-8
CDR3aa: CASSHMAGGKTQYF

abundance: NA
v_gene: TRBV7-6
CDR3aa: CASSPDDQGTQYF

abundance: many
v_gene: TRBV6-6
CDR3aa: CASSPHREGQETQYF

abundance: once
v_gene: TRBV20-1
CDR3aa: CSARGGESGGETQYF

abundance: many
v_gene: TRBV5-5
CDR3aa: CASSFTWGVYEQYF

abundance: NA
v_gene: TRBV4-3
CDR3aa: CASCQVGTDNQPQHF

abundance: many
v_gene: TRBV6-5
CDR3aa: CASGPSRYEQYF

abundance: medium-sized
v_gene: TRBV5-6
CDR3aa: CASSRQGSQPQHF

abundance: many
v_gene: TRBV6-2/TRBV6-3
CDR3aa: CASSYSWGMNTEAFF

abundance: many
v_gene: TRBV12-5
CDR3aa: CASGLQVINTEAFF

abundance: many
v_gene: TRBV6-5
CDR3aa: CANSPREQISSGANVLTF

abundance: NA
v_gene: TRBV5-1
CDR3aa: CASRPPGQGTNTEASF

abundance: many
v_gene: TRBV4-3
CDR3aa: CASSQDRFRSYGYTF

abundance: NA
v_gene: TRBV7-2
CDR3aa: CASGLGWTDQETQYF

abundance: many
v_gene: TRBV19
CDR3aa: CASSAPGPEQYF

abundance: many
v_gene: TRBV5-4
CDR3aa: CASSDLAVGRGKVVEQYF

abundance: NA
v_gene: TRBV7-9
CDR3aa: CASSSVGLLGYTF

abundance: many
v_gene: TRBV27
CDR3aa: CASSSRGPDTQYF

abundance: many
v_gene: TRBV4-3
CDR3aa: CASSQQGRDEKLFF

abundance: NA
v_gene: TRBV11-2
CDR3aa: CASSLEWGNEQFF

abundance: many
v_gene: TRBV2
CDR3aa: CASSVSLNQPQHF

abundance: many
v_gene: TRBV6-5
CDR3aa: CASSSGGDDEQYF

abundance: many
v_gene: TRBV5-6
CDR3aa: CASSLPLSVTGTDTQYF

abundance: many
v_gene: TRBV7-6
CDR3aa: CASSLGQAGEQYF

abundance: many
v_gene: TRBV27
CDR3aa: CASSLIGSGADEQFF

abundance: NA
v_gene: TRBV4-3
CDR3aa: CASSQDLGGFGTDTQYF

abundance: many
v_gene: TRBV27
CDR3aa: CASSLIADTQYF

abundance: NA
v_gene: TRBV20-1
CDR3aa: CSAKASGEAKNIQYF

abundance: many
v_gene: TRBV20-1
CDR3aa: CSASLENIAGELFF

abundance: many
v_gene: TRBV6-5
CDR3aa: CASSVPDINWPKTQYF

abundance: NA
v_gene: TRBV5-1
CDR3aa: CASSLGVGGYEQFF

abundance: many
v_gene: TRBV6-2/TRBV6-3
CDR3aa: CASSQFAKETQYF

abundance: many
v_gene: TRBV7-3
CDR3aa: CASRATSGSTDEQFF